These 10 T cell receptor beta chains were sequenced from one sample in a study of T cell changes during pregnancy in multiple sclerosis (dated 2019 in TCRdb). The library was built by means of the immunoSEQ multiplex PCR assay. What TCRdb holds here is the immuneACCESS table cut down to in-frame rearrangements. Part of the clones is not present; checked against another copy, under half of the missing clones reflect an unresolved V gene, and the others are unexplained. The sample profile shows fewer than 60,000 clones; 95% of them were found once. 5.5% to 7% of the sample is held by the ten biggest clonotypes. Here the sequenced sample was CD8+ T cells from peripheral blood mononuclear cells, taken in the first trimester of pregnancy. These receptor sequences come from a female donor with multiple sclerosis, enrolled in a pregnancy study.

The chain carries TRBV19 and TRBJ2-7, with a tentative D call TRBD1 (6 bases). The V gene's germline CDR1 is LNHDA and CDR2 SQIVND (reference sequence). The CDR3 totals 13 residues. The V and J ends lost 10 bases and 3 bases respectively, with 16 bases between them. Here the CDR3 reads CANTGPSVYEQYF. The CDR3 DNA is TGTGCCAACACAGGGCCCTCCGTCTACGAGCAGTACTTC.

This sequence joins TRBV1 and TRBJ2-1; TRBD2, the table's D call, lacks a check against the DNA. TRBV1 is noted as a pseudogene. CDR3 length: 17 residues. The CDR3 is CTSSQSLAGVSYNEQFF. DNA of the CDR3: TGCACCAGCAGCCAATCCCTAGCGGGAGTCTCCTACAATGAGCAGTTCTTC.

The chain joins TRBV5-1 to TRBJ2-2, with TRBD2 matching over 9 bases. This CDR3 region has 15 residues. V shed 4 bases and J 8 bases; nucleotides not matched to a gene: 9. CDR1 is SGHRS and CDR2 is YFSETQ in the germline V gene. CDR3 region: CASSVASGILGELFF. CDR3 nucleotide sequence: TGCGCCAGCAGCGTTGCTAGCGGGATTCTAGGGGAGCTGTTTTTT.

For the CDR3, the DNA is TGCACCAGCAGCCATAACCTCCGGGACAGAGATCAGAAGAACACTGAAGCTTTCTTT. Protein: CTSSHNLRDRDQKNTEAFF. The V gene is TRBV1, the J gene TRBJ1-1; the D segment call TRBD1 is taken from the table without a DNA check. TRBV1 is given as a pseudogene. This CDR3 spans 19 amino acids.

This chain joins TRBV9 and TRBJ2-7; 9 bases are a match to TRBD2. The CDR3 consists of 14 residues. The J segment lost 3 bases and the V segment lost 4 bases, leaving 5 bases of the junction unmatched. The germline gives CDR1 SGDLS, CDR2 YYNGEE. The CDR3 region is CASSLSGRGYEQYF. The CDR3 coding sequence is TGTGCCAGCAGCCTTAGCGGGAGAGGCTACGAGCAGTACTTC.

Notes on this clone: One end of the junction fails to match germline, which may point to a read error. The V and J genes are TRBV7-9 and TRBJ2-1, with D perhaps TRBD1 (6 bases). Germline V gives CDR1 SEHNR, CDR2 FQNEAQ (reference sequence). CDR3 length: 12 residues. In DNA form, the CDR3 reads TGTGCCAGCAGCAAAGGGGGAGTTGAGCAATTCTTC. Its protein is CASSKGGVEQFF.

The chain's CDR3 is CASSGWDSEQYF. Here the CDR3 DNA reads TGTGCCAGCAGCGGTTGGGACTCCGAGCAGTACTTC. The rearrangement joins TRBV9 to TRBJ2-7, with D possibly TRBD2 on 6 matching bases. Deletions cut 3 bases from V and 6 bases from J, with 10 bases between. The CDR3 is made up of 12 amino acids. Germline V gene lookup returns CDR1 SGDLS and CDR2 YYNGEE.

V usage is TRBV14 and J usage is TRBJ2-7; TRBD1 matches 9 bases. CDR3 length: 16 residues. Germline V CDR1 and CDR2: SGHDN, FVKESK. Trimming removed 0 bases from V and 3 bases from J; junction bases left unmatched: 6. CDR3 region: CASSQDSGTGSYEQYF. Here the CDR3 DNA reads TGTGCCAGCAGCCAAGACTCCGGGACAGGGAGCTACGAGCAGTACTTC.

The chain links TRBV19 to TRBJ1-2, with 10 bases matching TRBD1. Germline CDR1 and CDR2: LNHDA and SQIVND (reference sequence). This CDR3 contains 11 residues. As DNA, the CDR3 is TGTGCGGGACAGGGGATAGATGGCTACACCTTC. Its protein is CAGQGIDGYTF.

The chain has TRBV7-9 and TRBJ2-1; 12 positions agree with TRBD2. The germline V gene has CDR1 SEHNR and CDR2 FQNEAQ (reference sequence). The CDR3 has 18 residues. The J segment lost 6 bases and the V segment lost 4 bases, leaving 13 bases of the junction unmatched. The DNA of the CDR3 is TGTGCCAGCAGCTCGACACGCACGACTAGCGGGAGTCTCAATGAGCAGTTCTTC. The encoded protein is CASSSTRTTSGSLNEQFF.